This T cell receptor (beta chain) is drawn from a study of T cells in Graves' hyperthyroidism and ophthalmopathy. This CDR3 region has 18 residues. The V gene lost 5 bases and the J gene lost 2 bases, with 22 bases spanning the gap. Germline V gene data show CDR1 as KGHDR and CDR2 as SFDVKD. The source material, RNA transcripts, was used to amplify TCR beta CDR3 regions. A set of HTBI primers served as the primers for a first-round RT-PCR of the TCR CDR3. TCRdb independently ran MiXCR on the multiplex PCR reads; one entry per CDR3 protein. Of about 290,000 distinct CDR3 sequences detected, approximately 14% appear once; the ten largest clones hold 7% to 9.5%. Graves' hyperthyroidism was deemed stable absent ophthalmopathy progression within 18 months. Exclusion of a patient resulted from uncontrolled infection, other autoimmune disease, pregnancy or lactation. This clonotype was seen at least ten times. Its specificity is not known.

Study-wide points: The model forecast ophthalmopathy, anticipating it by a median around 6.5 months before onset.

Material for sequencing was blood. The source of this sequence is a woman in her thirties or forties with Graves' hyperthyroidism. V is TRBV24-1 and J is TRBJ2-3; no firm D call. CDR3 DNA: TGTGCCACCAGTGGCCTTGCCGGGCCCAAAGTCCACACAGATACGCAGTATTTT. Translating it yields CATSGLAGPKVHTDTQYF.